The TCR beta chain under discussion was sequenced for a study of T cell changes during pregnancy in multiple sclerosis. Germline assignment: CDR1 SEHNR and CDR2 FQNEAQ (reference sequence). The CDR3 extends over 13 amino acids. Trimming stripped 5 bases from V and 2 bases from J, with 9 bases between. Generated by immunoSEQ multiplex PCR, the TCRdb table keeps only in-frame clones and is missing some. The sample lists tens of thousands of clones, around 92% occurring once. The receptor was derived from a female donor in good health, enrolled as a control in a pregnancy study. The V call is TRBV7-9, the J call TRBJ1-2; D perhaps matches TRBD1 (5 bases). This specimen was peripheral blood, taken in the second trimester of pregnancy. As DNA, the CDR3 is TGTGCCAGCAGCCTCGCAGGGAACTATGGCTACACCTTC. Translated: CASSLAGNYGYTF.